A single TCR beta chain is shown here with its context. Here immunoSEQ multiplex PCR was the method, and the copy in TCRdb shows in-frame clones only, minus some. The sample lists fewer than 400,000 clones, more than 90% occurring once. The data derive from a study of blood T cell repertoires in COVID-19. In germline, CDR1 is MNHEY, CDR2 SVGAGI. The CDR3 is 15 residues long. V lost 6 bases, J lost 0 bases, and 12 bases lay in between. Living in 24 US areas, the participants were between roughly 18 and 90 years of age. Participants reported their clinical history, and cohort assignment relied on those reports.

Sequenced: PBMCs or T cells enriched from blood (not recorded which). This chain uses TRBV6-5 with TRBJ2-1; D is uncertain. The source of this sequence is a woman younger than 45 who had recovered from COVID-19. This CDR3 reads CASRATQSSYNEQFF. CDR3 DNA: TGTGCCAGCAGGGCGACTCAGAGCTCCTACAATGAGCAGTTCTTC.